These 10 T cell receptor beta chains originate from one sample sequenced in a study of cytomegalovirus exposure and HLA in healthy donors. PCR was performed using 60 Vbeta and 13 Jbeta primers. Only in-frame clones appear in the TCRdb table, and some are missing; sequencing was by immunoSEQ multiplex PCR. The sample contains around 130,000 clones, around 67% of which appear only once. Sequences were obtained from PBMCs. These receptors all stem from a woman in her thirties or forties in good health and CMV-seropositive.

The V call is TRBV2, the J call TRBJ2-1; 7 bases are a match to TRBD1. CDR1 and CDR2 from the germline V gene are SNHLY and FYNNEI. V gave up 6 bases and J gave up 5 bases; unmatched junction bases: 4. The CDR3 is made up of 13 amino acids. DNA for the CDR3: TGTGCCAGCAGCACAGGGGACGACAATGAGCAGTTCTTC. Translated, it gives CASSTGDDNEQFF.

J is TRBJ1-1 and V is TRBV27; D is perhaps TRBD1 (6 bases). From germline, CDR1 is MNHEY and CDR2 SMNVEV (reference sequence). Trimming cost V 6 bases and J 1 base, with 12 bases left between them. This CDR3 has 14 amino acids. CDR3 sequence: CASRGDTKNTEAFF. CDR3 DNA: TGTGCCAGCAGAGGGGACACCAAGAACACTGAAGCTTTCTTT.

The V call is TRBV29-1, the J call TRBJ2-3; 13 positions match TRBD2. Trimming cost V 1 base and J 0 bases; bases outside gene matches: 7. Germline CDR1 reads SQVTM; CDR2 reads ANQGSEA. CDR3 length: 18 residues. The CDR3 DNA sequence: TGCAGCGTTGAAGGGGGACTAGCGGGGAGTCTTAGCACAGATACGCAGTATTTT. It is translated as CSVEGGLAGSLSTDTQYF.

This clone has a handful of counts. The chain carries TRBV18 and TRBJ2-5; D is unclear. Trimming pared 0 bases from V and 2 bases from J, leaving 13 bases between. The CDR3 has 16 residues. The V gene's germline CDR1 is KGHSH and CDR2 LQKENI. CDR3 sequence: CASSPPPFSEQETQYF. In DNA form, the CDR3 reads TGTGCCAGCTCACCACCCCCCTTTTCAGAACAAGAGACCCAGTACTTC.

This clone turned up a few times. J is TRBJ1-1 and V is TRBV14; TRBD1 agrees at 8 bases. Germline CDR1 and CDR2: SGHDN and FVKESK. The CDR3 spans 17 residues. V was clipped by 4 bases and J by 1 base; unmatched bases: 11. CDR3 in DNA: TGTGCCAGCAGCCCTGGGACAGGTCTAAGGAGGAACACTGAAGCTTTCTTT. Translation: CASSPGTGLRRNTEAFF.

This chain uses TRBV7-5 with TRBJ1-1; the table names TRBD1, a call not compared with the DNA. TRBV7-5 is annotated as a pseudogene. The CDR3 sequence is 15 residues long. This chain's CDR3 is CVRSREADRGTEAFF. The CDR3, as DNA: TGTGTCAGAAGCCGAGAGGCTGATAGGGGCACTGAAGCTTTCTTT.

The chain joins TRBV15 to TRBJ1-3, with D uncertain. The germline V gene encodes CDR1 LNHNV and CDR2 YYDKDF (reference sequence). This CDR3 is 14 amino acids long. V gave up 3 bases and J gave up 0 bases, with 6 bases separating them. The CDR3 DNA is TGTGCCACCAGCAGCGAGAGCTCTGGAAACACCATATATTTT. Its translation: CATSSESSGNTIYF.

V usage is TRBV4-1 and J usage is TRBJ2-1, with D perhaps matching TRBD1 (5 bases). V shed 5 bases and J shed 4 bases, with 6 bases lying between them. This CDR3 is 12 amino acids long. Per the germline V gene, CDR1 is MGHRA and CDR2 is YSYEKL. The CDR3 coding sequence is TGCGCCAGCAGCACAGGTTACAATGAGCAGTTCTTC. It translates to CASSTGYNEQFF.

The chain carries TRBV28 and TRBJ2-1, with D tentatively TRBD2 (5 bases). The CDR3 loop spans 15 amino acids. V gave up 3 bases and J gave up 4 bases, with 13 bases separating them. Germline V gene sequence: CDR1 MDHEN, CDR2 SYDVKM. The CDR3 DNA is TGTGCCAGCAGTTTGCTCGAGCGGTCTTACAATGAGCAGTTCTTC. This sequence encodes CASSLLERSYNEQFF.

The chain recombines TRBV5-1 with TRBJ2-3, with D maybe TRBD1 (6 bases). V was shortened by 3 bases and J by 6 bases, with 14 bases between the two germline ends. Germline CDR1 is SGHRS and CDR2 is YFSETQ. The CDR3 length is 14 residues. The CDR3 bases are TGCGCCAGCAGCTACAGACAGGCCCGGGATACGCAGTATTTT. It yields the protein CASSYRQARDTQYF. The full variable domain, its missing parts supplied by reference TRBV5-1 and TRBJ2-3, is KAGVTQTPRYLIKTRGQQVTLSCSPISGHRSVSWYQQTPGQGLQFLFEYFSETQRNKGNFPGRFSGRQFSNSRSEMNVSTLELGDSALYLCASSYRQARDTQYFGPGTRLTVL.